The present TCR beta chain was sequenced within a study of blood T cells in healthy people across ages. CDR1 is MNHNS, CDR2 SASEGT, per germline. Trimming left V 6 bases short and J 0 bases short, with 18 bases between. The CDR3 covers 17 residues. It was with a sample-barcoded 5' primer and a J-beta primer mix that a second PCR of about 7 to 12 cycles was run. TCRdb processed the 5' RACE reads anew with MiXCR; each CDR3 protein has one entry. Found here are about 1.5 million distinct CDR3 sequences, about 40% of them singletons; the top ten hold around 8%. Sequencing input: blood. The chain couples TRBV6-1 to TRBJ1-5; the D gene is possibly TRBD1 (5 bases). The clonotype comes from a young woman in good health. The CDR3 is CASRADSGTASNQPQHF. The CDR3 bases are TGTGCCAGCAGGGCAGATTCCGGGACGGCTAGCAATCAGCCCCAGCATTTT.